Sequencing of this T cell receptor (beta chain) was carried out in a study of blood T cell repertoires in COVID-19. Study summary: PBMCs, B-cell-depleted T cells, or T cells were the source of the cDNA or gDNA that made up the material.

CDR3 length equals 16 residues. Germline assignment: CDR1 MNHNS and CDR2 SASEGT. The V end lost 0 bases, the J end lost 4 bases, and 13 bases lay between the germline ends. Generated by immunoSEQ multiplex PCR, the TCRdb table keeps only in-frame clones and is missing some. The data contain 95,000 to 100,000 clones, approximately 92% of them singletons. The V call is TRBV6-1, the J call TRBJ2-1, with D tentatively TRBD2 (6 bases). The source material was peripheral blood. The receptor was derived from a man aged 45-65 years with active COVID-19. The CDR3 loop reads CASSEAYGRGYNEQFF. Here the CDR3 DNA reads TGTGCCAGCAGTGAAGCGTACGGGAGAGGATACAATGAGCAGTTCTTC.